The clone carrying this T cell receptor beta chain was counted only a few times. As yet, its antigen is unknown. V shed 6 bases and J shed 2 bases, with 20 bases lying between them. Germline assignment: CDR1 MGHDK and CDR2 SYGVNS. This CDR3 is built from 17 residues. The data were taken from a study of long-term antiretroviral therapy in people with HIV. Background on the study: First collections came about a decade before the 2015 immediate-ART recommendation.

General study points: Documentation of ART adherence, viral resistance or therapy changes was absent.

The immunoSEQ assay was v3.0, run at survey level. Here immunoSEQ multiplex PCR was the method, and the copy in TCRdb shows in-frame clones only, minus some. The table records tens of thousands of clones, 81% of them present only once. The sample here was unsorted PBMCs, taken 0.1 years before starting antiretroviral therapy. The receptor was isolated from a man aged 40-49 years with HIV. The rearrangement uses TRBV25-1 and TRBJ1-3; D gene ambiguous. CDR3 nucleotides: TGTGCCAGCAGCGGCGGGATGGGCACACACCCTGGAAACACCATATATTTT. Amino acid sequence: CASSGGMGTHPGNTIYF.